These T cell receptor beta chains were read from a single sample in a study of a mutant IDH1 vaccine in newly diagnosed glioma. Clones were sequenced by immunoSEQ multiplex PCR, and TCRdb holds only the in-frame ones, with some missing. Of tens of thousands of clones listed, around four fifths are singletons. The antigens these receptors bind are not known. Specimen: PBMCs, collected from a glioma patient whose treatment included an IDH1 peptide vaccine. These receptors were taken from a man aged 30 to 45 with glioma. Each CDR3 is given without its conserved first and last residue. Rows may omit the clone size; those that give it use once, few, many or a size class.

TRBJ2-3 | - | TRBV18 | 14 | ASSPPAGAGADTQY
TRBJ2-3 | - | TRBV5-6 | 13 | ASSRRGRSTDTQY
TRBJ1-1 | - | TRBV19 | 12 | ASSIRTGNTEAF
TRBJ1-4 | - | TRBV2 | 12 | ASSRGGREEKLF
TRBJ2-5 | once | TRBV7-9 | 13 | ASSLTPAGPETQY
TRBJ1-2 | - | TRBV7-9 | 11 | ASSGWAPDGYT
TRBJ1-6 | - | TRBV27 | 18 | ASSLTPGQGVISYNSPLH
TRBJ1-1 | - | TRBV2 | 11 | ASSEHSGQEAF
TRBJ2-1 | - | TRBV7-2 | 14 | ASSLSRSVAYNEQF
TRBJ2-7 | once | TRBV27 | 12 | ANPYSRYTYEQY
TRBJ2-1 | - | TRBV4-1 | 10 | ASSHQRNEQF
TRBJ1-1 | - | TRBV11-3 | 11 | ASSISGVTEAF
TRBJ2-7 | - | TRBV11-2 | 12 | ASSLGTGTYEQY
TRBJ2-2 | - | TRBV7-8 | 13 | ASKRTSGETGELF
TRBJ2-3 | - | TRBV7-9 | 14 | ASSLFPATSTDTQY
TRBJ1-1 | few | TRBV19 | 13 | ASSATGGLNTEAF
TRBJ2-2 | few | TRBV6-4 | 12 | ASSDSGDTGELF
TRBJ2-2 | once | TRBV7-9 | 14 | ASSLWTSGTTGELF
TRBJ1-1 | - | TRBV7-2 | 12 | ASSLQGATTEAF
TRBJ1-5 | - | TRBV19 | 13 | ASSIWDRGFQPQH
TRBJ1-5 | - | TRBV6-5 | 13 | ASSPQGGGGQPQH
TRBJ2-1 | - | TRBV25-1 | 12 | ASREWDSYNEQF
TRBJ2-3 | - | TRBV16 | 12 | ASSLTGPADTQY
TRBJ2-7 | - | TRBV2 | 12 | ASSPLTGNDEQY
TRBJ2-3 | - | TRBV5-1 | 13 | ASSLGSSGTDTQY
TRBJ2-1 | - | TRBV5-6 | 14 | ASSQLTGDPYNEQF
TRBJ2-1 | - | TRBV27 | 13 | ASNPTRAQYNEQF
TRBJ1-1 | - | TRBV7-9 | 12 | ASRPSGKTFEAF
TRBJ1-5 | - | TRBV19 | 14 | ASSIRGPNSNQPQH
TRBJ1-1 | - | TRBV19 | 12 | ASKVRGQNTEAF
TRBJ2-1 | - | TRBV19 | 12 | ASSLSGGASWQF
TRBJ2-6 | - | TRBV19 | 16 | ASSILRGRVSGANVLT
TRBJ1-5 | - | TRBV19 | 11 | ASSQGFNQPQH
TRBJ2-6 | few | TRBV6-5 | 14 | ASSYGTGSGANVLT
TRBJ1-1 | - | TRBV6-1 | 11 | ASSEFKGGGAF
TRBJ2-7 | - | TRBV5-1 | 14 | ASSTFPPGQGDEQY
TRBJ2-1 | - | TRBV11-2 | 14 | ASSPRLAGIHNEQF
TRBJ2-5 | - | TRBV27 | 13 | ASRRRQVSEETQY
TRBJ1-5 | - | TRBV28 | 13 | ASSLRTGFGQPQH
TRBJ1-6 | - | TRBV5-6 | 16 | ASSPSRDRAKGYSPLH
TRBJ1-1 | once | TRBV19 | 15 | ASSTGGLRGQDTEAF
TRBJ2-1 | - | TRBV7-9 | 14 | ASSPGGAGDHNEQF
TRBJ1-6 | - | TRBV6-5 | 12 | ATGSVRENSPLH
TRBJ1-2 | - | TRBV5-1 | 13 | ASRRSPFQIYGYT
TRBJ2-1 | - | TRBV5-1 | 13 | ASKQWTGSYNEQF
TRBJ2-2 | - | TRBV4-1 | 13 | ASSHADRGTGELF
TRBJ1-5 | - | TRBV28 | 12 | ASSPGYRNQPQH
TRBJ1-5 | few | TRBV27 | 11 | ASSFTGNQPQH
TRBJ1-3 | - | TRBV12-5 | 13 | ASSTGHVGGNTIY
TRBJ2-1 | - | TRBV5-1 | 13 | ASSPWTGGDNEQF
TRBJ2-5 | - | TRBV7-7 | 12 | ASSFSAYQETQY
TRBJ2-1 | - | TRBV11-2 | 14 | ASSFTFVGQGGEQF
TRBJ2-6 | few | TRBV19 | 14 | ASSIQRGAGANVLT
TRBJ1-2 | few | TRBV2 | 11 | ASSQGPDHGYT